This T cell receptor (beta chain) was sequenced in a study of blood T cell repertoires in COVID-19. Libraries were prepared by immunoSEQ multiplex PCR; TCRdb keeps only in-frame clonotypes and omits some of them. The table lists just over 150,000 clones, roughly 80% of them singletons. V was trimmed by 2 bases and J by 7 bases, leaving 5 bases between them. Germline V gives CDR1 SEHNR, CDR2 FQNEAQ (reference sequence). CDR3 length equals 12 residues. This clonotype originated in a man in his sixties with acute or convalescent COVID-19. This chain links TRBV7-9 with TRBJ1-4; D gene unclear. The sample taken for sequencing was peripheral blood. The CDR3 DNA sequence: TGTGCCAGCAGCTTACTTCCTGAAAAACTGTTTTTT. Translating it yields CASSLLPEKLFF.